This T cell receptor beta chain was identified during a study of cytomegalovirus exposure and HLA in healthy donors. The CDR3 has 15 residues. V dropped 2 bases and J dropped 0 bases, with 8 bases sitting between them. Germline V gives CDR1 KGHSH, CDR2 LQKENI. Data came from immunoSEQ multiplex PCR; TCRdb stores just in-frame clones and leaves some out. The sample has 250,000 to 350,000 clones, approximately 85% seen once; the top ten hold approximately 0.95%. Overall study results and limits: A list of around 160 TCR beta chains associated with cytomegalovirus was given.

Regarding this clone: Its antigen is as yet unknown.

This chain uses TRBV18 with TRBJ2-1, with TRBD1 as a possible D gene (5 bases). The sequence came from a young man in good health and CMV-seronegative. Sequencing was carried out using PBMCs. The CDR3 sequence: CASSPAGYSYNEQFF. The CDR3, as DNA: TGTGCCAGCTCACCAGCAGGGTACTCCTACAATGAGCAGTTCTTC.